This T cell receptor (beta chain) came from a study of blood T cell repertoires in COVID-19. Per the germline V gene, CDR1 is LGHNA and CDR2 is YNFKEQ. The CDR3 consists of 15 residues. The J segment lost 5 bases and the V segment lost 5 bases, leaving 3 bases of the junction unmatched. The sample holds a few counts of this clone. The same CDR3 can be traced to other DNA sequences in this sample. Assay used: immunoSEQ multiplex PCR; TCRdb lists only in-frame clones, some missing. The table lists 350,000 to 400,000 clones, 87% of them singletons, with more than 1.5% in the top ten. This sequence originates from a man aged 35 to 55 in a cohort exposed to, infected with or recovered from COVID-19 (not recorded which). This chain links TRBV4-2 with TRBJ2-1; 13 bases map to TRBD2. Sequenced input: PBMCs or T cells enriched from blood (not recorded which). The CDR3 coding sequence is TGTGCCAGCAGCTCCGGGACTAGCGGGAACAATGAGCAGTTCTTC. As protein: CASSSGTSGNNEQFF.